What follows describes a single T cell receptor beta chain. This clone showed up just a few times. The specificity of this receptor is unknown. Base qualities are not recorded, but no much larger clone differs from it by a single base. The record originates from a study of beta chain features in type 1 diabetes (dated by TCRdb to between 2017 and 2018). The study in broad terms: No differences in mean age, gender distribution, total cell number or subset yield were found between patients and healthy donors. A total of 100 million to 140 million sorted cells were examined across all samples, and the number of cells per subset was strongly correlated with RNA yield. The study compared the TCRB repertoires of sorted circulating CD4+ T cell subsets in recently diagnosed type 1 diabetes patients with those in matched healthy donors. Regulatory and stem cell-like memory subsets were obtained from only 8 patients and roughly eight healthy donors, while naive and central memory subsets were obtained from all 30 or so donors.

The germline ends are 15 bases apart after V is trimmed by 7 bases and J by 7 bases. The germline V gene sets CDR1 to MGHDK and CDR2 to SYGVNS. Including cysteine and phenylalanine, the CDR3 has 13 amino acids. The only DNA kept is the CDR3, 39 bases in frame from the first base. A single peripheral blood draw of about 116 mL on average was collected from each donor into heparinised tubes. Using a panel that included CD45RO, CCR7, CD25, CD127, CD95 and CD27, naive, central memory, regulatory and stem cell-like memory CD4+ T cells were sorted on a BD FACSAria II. Purity was above 95% for every sorted population. PBMCs were isolated right away by Lymphoprep density gradient centrifugation and were stained directly, without culture. So that batch effects would be minimized, each experiment stained and sorted samples in pairs, pairing one healthy donor with one patient. The entire isolated RNA was reverse transcribed using the High Capacity cDNA Reverse Transcription Kit, and thus expressed TCRB transcripts were sequenced. Naive, central memory and regulatory T cell samples underwent deep immunoSEQ sequencing, averaging roughly 3.4 million total reads per sample. Sorted cells were lysed in RLT buffer, and RNA was extracted using DNase-treated RNeasy Micro or Mini kits according to cell number. To prevent cross-contamination, every cell subset was processed on its own, while patient and healthy donor samples were processed together. The immunoSEQ multiplex PCR was used to amplify TCRB sequences from cDNA, yielding 87-bp fragments that span the CDR3 region. Amplicons were sequenced on the Illumina HiSeq platform. The study's own analysis went as follows. PCR bias was corrected computationally using synthetic template baselines, and reads within Hamming distance 2 were collapsed, with unmergeable singletons discarded. By aligning reads against IMGT, V, D and J genes, CDR3 length, and insertions or deletions at six rearrangement sites were assigned. Within each subset, clonotype counts were normalized to sorted cell number, and only after that were true diversity and Gini coefficients computed with the tcR R package. Repertoire sharing was quantified using the overlap coefficient calculated on TCRB nucleotide sequences. TCRdb took this table from immuneACCESS and kept in-frame rearrangements with V and J called. Such tables lack part of the clones; where checked against another copy, unresolved V genes explain under half of the gap, and the rest is unexplained. Clone size and the V and J calls come from that table; the DNA yielded D and trimming. This sample has about 160,000 clones in its table, and about 8.1% of those were observed once. The ten largest clones capture more than 0.5% of the sample.

On the study overall, not on this receptor specifically: The naive, central memory and regulatory TCRB repertoires appeared to resemble one another more closely among patients than among healthy donors. Type 1 diabetes patients showed a moderate but significant shortening of TCRB CDR3 length in all four CD4+ subsets. At VDJ recombination sites, patients with type 1 diabetes made fewer insertions and deleted more nucleotides, a pattern implying thymic rearrangement abnormalities. Because small numbers of individuals were included in the HLA sub-analyses, any influence of HLA type on TCRB rearrangement was left unresolved. PCR might favor shorter templates, but patient and control samples were amplified and corrected together, so any skew would affect both groups equally. Sequencing cDNA rather than genomic DNA could over-represent highly expressing activated cells, although activation and CD3 levels did not differ between groups.

Material: central memory CD4+ T cells from blood. The clonotype was recovered from a woman aged 18 to 35 with type 1 diabetes. The sequence joins TRBV25-1 to TRBJ2-3; the D region possibly corresponds to TRBD1 (5 bases align). The nucleotide sequence reads as follows: TGTGCCAGCACCAGATCTGGGGCTTATACGCAGTATTTT. Its translation is CASTRSGAYTQYF.